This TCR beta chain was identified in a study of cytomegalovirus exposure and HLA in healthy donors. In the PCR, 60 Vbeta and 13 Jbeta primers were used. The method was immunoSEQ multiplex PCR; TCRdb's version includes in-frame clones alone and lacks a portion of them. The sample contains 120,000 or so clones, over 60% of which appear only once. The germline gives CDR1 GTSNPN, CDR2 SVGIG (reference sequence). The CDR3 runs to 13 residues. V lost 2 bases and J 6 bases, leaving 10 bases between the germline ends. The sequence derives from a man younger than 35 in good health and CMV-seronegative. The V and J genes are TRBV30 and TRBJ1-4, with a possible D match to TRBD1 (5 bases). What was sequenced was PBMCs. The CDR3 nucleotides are TGTGCCTGGAGTAAGGGGCCATATGAAAAACTGTTTTTT. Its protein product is CAWSKGPYEKLFF.